This TCR beta chain was captured by sequencing in a study of T cell responses to AZD1222 COVID-19 vaccine. In the study overall: Second-dose recipients at about 4 or about 12 weeks were treated as one pooled group.

For this clone: Its antigen remains unidentified.

The data were produced by immunoSEQ multiplex PCR, yet TCRdb's version contains in-frame clones alone and is incomplete. The table includes under 150,000 clones, 90% to 95% detected once. Points from the study as a whole: Repertoire sampling was restricted to post-peak T cell response timepoints. Reportedly, nearly half of unique spike TCRs recognized epitopes outside B.1.351/B.1.1.7 mutations. Clonal diversity was possibly underestimated, and the donors were mostly white British, with more females.

Germline-derived CDR1 and CDR2 are LNHDA and SQIVND (reference sequence). This CDR3 region has 17 residues. The ends lost 2 bases at V and 7 bases at J; junction bases unmatched: 11. Sequencing used peripheral blood, obtained on day 0 of AZD1222 vaccination. This receptor was identified in an adult in good health. V gene TRBV19 combines with J gene TRBJ2-1; 10 bases are a match to TRBD2. The CDR3 is CASSIFPSGSIVNEQFF. The CDR3 DNA follows: TGTGCCAGTAGTATATTTCCTAGCGGGAGTATTGTGAATGAGCAGTTCTTC.